This T cell receptor (beta chain) was sequenced for a study of OX40 agonist ivuxolimab in advanced cancers. A few counts support this clone. Its target is unknown. Trimming took off 3 bases at V and 4 bases at J, with 17 bases between the two ends. Germline CDR1 SGHNT, CDR2 YYREEE (reference sequence). This CDR3 is built from 15 residues. The method was immunoSEQ multiplex PCR; TCRdb's version includes in-frame clones alone and lacks a portion of them. The sample lists about 45,000 clones; approximately 90% were seen once. Study-wide points: The CD4+ and CD8+ T cells in the blood had expanded clonally by week 6 at 0.1 to 3.0 mg/kg.

This chain joins TRBV5-4 and TRBJ2-7; a possible D gene is TRBD2 (6 bases). Sequences were derived from CD4+ or CD8+ T cells sorted from blood, sampled in a trial of the OX40 agonist ivuxolimab. The sequence was collected from an adult with an advanced solid tumor such as melanoma, head and neck, liver or kidney cancer. This CDR3 reads CASSSPSDSPYEQYF. CDR3 nucleotides: TGTGCCAGCAGCTCACCTAGCGATAGTCCTTACGAGCAGTACTTC.